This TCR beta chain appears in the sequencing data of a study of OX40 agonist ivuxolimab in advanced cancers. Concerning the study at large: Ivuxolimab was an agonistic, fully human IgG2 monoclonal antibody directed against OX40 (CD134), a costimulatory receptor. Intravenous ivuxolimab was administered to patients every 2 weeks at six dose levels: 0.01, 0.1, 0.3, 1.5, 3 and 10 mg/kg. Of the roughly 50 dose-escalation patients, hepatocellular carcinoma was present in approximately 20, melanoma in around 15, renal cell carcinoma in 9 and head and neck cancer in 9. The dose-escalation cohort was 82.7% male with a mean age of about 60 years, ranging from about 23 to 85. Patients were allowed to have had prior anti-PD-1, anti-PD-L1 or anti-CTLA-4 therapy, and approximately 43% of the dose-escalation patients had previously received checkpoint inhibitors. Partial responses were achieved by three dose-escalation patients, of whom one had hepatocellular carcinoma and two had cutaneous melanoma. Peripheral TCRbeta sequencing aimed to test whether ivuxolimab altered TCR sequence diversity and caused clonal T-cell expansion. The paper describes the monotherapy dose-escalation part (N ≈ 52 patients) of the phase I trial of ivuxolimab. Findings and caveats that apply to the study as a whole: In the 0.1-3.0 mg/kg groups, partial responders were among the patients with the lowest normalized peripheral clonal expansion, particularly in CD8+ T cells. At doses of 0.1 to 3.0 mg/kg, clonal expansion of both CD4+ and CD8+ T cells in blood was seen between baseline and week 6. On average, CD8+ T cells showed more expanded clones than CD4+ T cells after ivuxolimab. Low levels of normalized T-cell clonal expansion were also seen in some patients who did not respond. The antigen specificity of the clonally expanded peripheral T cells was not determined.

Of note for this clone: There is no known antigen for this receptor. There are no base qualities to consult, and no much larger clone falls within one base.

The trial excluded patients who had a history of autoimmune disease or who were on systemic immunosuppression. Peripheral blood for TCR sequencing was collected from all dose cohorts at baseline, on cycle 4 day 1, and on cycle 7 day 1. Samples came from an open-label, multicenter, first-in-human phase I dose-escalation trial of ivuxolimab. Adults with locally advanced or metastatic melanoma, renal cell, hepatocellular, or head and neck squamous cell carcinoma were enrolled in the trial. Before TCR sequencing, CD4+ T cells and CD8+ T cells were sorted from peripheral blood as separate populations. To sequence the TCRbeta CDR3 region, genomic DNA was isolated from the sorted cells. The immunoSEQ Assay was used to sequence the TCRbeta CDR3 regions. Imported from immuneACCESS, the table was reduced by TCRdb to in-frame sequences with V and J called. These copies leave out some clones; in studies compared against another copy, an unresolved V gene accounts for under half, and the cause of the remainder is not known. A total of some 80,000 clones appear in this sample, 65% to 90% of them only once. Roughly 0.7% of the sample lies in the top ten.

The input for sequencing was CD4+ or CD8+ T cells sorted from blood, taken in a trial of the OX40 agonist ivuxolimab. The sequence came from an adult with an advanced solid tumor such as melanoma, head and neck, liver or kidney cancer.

This receptor has the CDR3 CASSSYRAEQFF. The DNA reads TGTGCCAGCAGCAGTTACAGAGCTGAGCAGTTCTTC. Here the chain combines TRBV7-2 and TRBJ2-1; the D gene identity is not certain. V is reduced by 5 bases and J by 9 bases, leaving a spacing of 11 bases between them. The CDR3 measures 12 amino acids from cysteine to phenylalanine. The read is trimmed to its CDR3 DNA, 36 bases read in frame from base 1. CDR1 and CDR2 were assigned from the germline V gene as SGHTA and FQGNSA.